The entry below describes one T cell receptor (beta chain). Additional DNA sequences in this sample encode the identical CDR3. The data were obtained in a study of technical replicates of blood from a few donors. V shed 4 bases and J 1 base; nucleotides not matched to a gene: 3. The CDR3 sequence is 14 residues long. Germline CDR1 is MNHNS and CDR2 is SASEGT. Sequenced by immunoSEQ multiplex PCR; TCRdb stores in-frame clones only, minus some. The top ten hold 0.37% of the sample, which has tens of thousands of clones, 91% seen once. Sequenced input: T cells isolated from PBMCs. The origin of this receptor is a human donor in good health. Some clones in this sample may be carry-over from other donors' samples. V gene TRBV6-1 combines with J gene TRBJ1-1; 7 bases fit TRBD1. CDR3 sequence (DNA): TGTGCCAGCAGTGGACAGGGAGGGAACACTGAAGCTTTCTTT. Translating gives CASSGQGGNTEAFF.